A selection of T cell receptor beta chains follows, all from one sample in a study of glioma-infiltrating T cells. TCRdb re-called the multiplex PCR reads with MiXCR, one entry per CDR3 protein. There are a few hundred thousand distinct CDR3 sequences in the sample; 41% occur only once, and approximately 12% lies in the top ten. The sequenced sample consisted of glioma tissue, nonneoplastic brain tissue, or PBMCs (not recorded which). Receptor source: a human donor with low-grade glioma or glioblastoma, undergoing nonglioma brain surgery, or in good health (not recorded which). Both conserved end residues are part of each CDR3. D genes are given only for firm matches. Clone size is not always given. Where it is, it says once, few, many or a class for expanded clones.

TRBV6-5	NA	TRBJ2-3	many	CASSYVLVGGLDTQYF	TGTGCCAGCAGTTACGTTCTAGTGGGAGGTCTCGATACGCAGTATTTT
TRBV7-8	NA	TRBJ1-1	few	CASSLSRREPNTEAFF	TGTGCCAGCAGCTTATCCCGACGGGAGCCGAACACTGAAGCTTTCTTT
TRBV6-2/TRBV6-3	TRBD1	TRBJ1-1	many	CASSYPYRGQNTEAFF	TGTGCCAGCAGTTACCCCTACAGGGGGCAGAACACTGAAGCTTTCTTT
TRBV19	TRBD2	TRBJ2-7	few	CASSQAGGRRYEQYF	TGTGCCAGTAGCCAAGCTGGCGGGAGGCGCTACGAGCAGTACTTC
TRBV27	NA	TRBJ2-7	many	CASSFNLVHEQYF	TGTGCCAGCAGTTTTAACCTTGTCCACGAGCAGTACTTC
TRBV20-1	NA	TRBJ2-5	few	CSATGQGETQYF	TGCAGTGCTACCGGTCAGGGGGAGACCCAGTACTTC
TRBV27	TRBD2	TRBJ2-3	few	CASSLWGYRASGTTDTQYF	TGTGCCAGCAGTTTATGGGGATATCGCGCTAGCGGGACCACAGATACGCAGTATTTT
TRBV9	NA	TRBJ1-1	NA	CASSRRGSIASEAFF	TGTGCCAGCAGCCGCCGGGGGAGCATAGCTTCTGAAGCTTTCTTT
TRBV28	TRBD2	TRBJ2-1	NA	CASSLWGLAGRSSYNEQFF	TGTGCCAGCAGCTTGTGGGGGCTAGCGGGACGAAGCTCCTACAATGAGCAGTTCTTC
TRBV28	TRBD1	TRBJ1-1	NA	CASSPRGQGDTEAFF	TGTGCCAGCAGTCCCCGCGGACAGGGAGACACTGAAGCTTTCTTT
TRBV7-2	NA	TRBJ2-7	NA	CASSFHSTYSNEQYF	TGTGCCAGCAGCTTCCACTCCACCTACTCCAACGAGCAGTACTTC
TRBV10-3	TRBD2	TRBJ2-1	NA	CASHQSGSPYGEQFF	TGTGCCTCCCATCAGAGCGGGAGTCCCTATGGTGAGCAGTTCTTC
TRBV29-1	TRBD2	TRBJ2-1	NA	CSGGGTSSYNEQFF	TGCAGCGGGGGAGGGACCAGCTCCTACAATGAGCAGTTCTTC
TRBV27	NA	TRBJ2-7	NA	CASSRTRGGTYEQYF	TGTGCCAGCAGTCGGACAAGGGGCGGTACCTACGAGCAGTACTTC
TRBV12-3/TRBV12-4	NA	TRBJ1-4	NA	CASRYLLHSGSTTNEKLFF	TGTGCCAGCAGGTATCTGTTGCACAGTGGGTCCACAACTAATGAAAAACTGTTTTTT
TRBV7-9	TRBD2	TRBJ2-1	NA	CASTRSGRPSPYNEQFF	TGTGCCAGCACCCGGAGCGGGAGGCCTAGCCCCTACAATGAGCAGTTCTTC
TRBV20-1	NA	TRBJ2-1	many	CSAMDRYNEQFF	TGCAGTGCTATGGACCGGTACAATGAGCAGTTCTTC
TRBV7-9	NA	TRBJ1-6	few	CASSLDKPRPSPLHF	TGTGCCAGCAGCTTAGATAAACCTCGGCCTTCACCCCTCCACTTT
TRBV27	TRBD1	TRBJ1-4	NA	CARSPHRTGYEKLCF	TGTGCCAGAAGTCCTCATCGGACAGGTTATGAAAAACTGTGTTTT
TRBV28	TRBD2	TRBJ2-1	NA	CASSPLSGSPHYGEPFF	TGTGCCAGCAGTCCACTTAGCGGGAGTCCCCATTACGGTGAGCCGTTCTTC
TRBV5-1	NA	TRBJ1-1	NA	CASSSQVSTEAFF	TGCGCCAGCAGCTCACAGGTGAGCACTGAAGCTTTCTTT
TRBV20-1	TRBD2	TRBJ2-3	many	CSARDQGLADTQYF	TGCAGTGCTAGAGATCAGGGACTAGCAGATACGCAGTATTTT
TRBV12-3/TRBV12-4	TRBD1	TRBJ2-5	NA	CAISLADRGQETQYF	TGTGCCATTAGTTTAGCGGACAGGGGACAAGAGACCCAGTACTTC
TRBV27	NA	TRBJ1-2	many	CASSLDHRAYGYTF	TGTGCCAGCAGTTTAGATCATAGGGCCTATGGCTACACCTTC
TRBV6-1	TRBD2	TRBJ2-7	many	CASKISGGLDEQYF	TGTGCCAGCAAAATCTCGGGAGGGTTGGACGAGCAGTACTTC
TRBV12-3/TRBV12-4	TRBD2	TRBJ2-3	few	CASLLSRASGSTDTQYF	TGTGCCAGCCTCCTCTCACGGGCTAGCGGGAGCACAGATACGCAGTATTTT
TRBV6-5	NA	TRBJ1-1	NA	CASSATGEAFF	TGTGCCAGCAGCGCCACTGGGGAAGCTTTCTTT
TRBV3-1	NA	TRBJ2-5	NA	CASSQVGGWVETQYF	TGTGCCAGCAGCCAAGTGGGGGGTTGGGTGGAGACCCAGTACTTC
TRBV12-3/TRBV12-4	NA	TRBJ1-5	NA	CASNRTGPRPQHF	TGTGCCAGCAATAGGACGGGACCTCGGCCCCAGCATTTT